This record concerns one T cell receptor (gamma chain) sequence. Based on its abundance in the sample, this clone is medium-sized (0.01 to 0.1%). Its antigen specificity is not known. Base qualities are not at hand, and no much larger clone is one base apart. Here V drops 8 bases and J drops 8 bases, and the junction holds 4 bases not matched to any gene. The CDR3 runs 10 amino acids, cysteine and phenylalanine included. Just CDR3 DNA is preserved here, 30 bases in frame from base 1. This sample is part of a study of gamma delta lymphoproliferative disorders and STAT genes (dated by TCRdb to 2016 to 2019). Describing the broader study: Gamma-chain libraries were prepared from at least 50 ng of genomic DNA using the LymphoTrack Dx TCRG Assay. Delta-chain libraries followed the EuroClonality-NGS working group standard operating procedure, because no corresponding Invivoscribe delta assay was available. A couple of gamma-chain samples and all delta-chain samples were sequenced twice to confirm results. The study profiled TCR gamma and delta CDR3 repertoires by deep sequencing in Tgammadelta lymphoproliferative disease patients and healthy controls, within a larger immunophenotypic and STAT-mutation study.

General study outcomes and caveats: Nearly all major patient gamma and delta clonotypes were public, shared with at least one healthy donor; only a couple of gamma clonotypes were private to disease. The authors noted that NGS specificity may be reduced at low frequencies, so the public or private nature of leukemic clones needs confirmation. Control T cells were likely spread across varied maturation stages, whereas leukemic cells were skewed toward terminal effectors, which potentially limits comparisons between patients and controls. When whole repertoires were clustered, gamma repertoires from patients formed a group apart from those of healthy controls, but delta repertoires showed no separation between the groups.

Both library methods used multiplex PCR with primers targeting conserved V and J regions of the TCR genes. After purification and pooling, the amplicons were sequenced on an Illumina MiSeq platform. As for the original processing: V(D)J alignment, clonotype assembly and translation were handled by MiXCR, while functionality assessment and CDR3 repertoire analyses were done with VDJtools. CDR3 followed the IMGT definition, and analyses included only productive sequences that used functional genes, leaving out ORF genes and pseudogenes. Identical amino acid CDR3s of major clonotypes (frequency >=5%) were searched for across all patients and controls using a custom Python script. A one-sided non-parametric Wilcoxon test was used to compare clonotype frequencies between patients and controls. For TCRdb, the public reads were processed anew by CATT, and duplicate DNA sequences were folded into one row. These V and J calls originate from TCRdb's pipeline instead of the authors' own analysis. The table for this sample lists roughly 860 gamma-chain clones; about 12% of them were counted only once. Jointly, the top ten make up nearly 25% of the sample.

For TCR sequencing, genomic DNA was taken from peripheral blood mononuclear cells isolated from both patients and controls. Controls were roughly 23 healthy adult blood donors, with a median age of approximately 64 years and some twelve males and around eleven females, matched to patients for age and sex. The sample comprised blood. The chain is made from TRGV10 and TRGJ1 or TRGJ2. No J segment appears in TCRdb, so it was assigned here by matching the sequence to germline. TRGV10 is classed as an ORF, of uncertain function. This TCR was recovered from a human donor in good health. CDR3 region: CAAWGNKKLF. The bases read TGTGCTGCGTGGGGTAATAAGAAACTCTTT.